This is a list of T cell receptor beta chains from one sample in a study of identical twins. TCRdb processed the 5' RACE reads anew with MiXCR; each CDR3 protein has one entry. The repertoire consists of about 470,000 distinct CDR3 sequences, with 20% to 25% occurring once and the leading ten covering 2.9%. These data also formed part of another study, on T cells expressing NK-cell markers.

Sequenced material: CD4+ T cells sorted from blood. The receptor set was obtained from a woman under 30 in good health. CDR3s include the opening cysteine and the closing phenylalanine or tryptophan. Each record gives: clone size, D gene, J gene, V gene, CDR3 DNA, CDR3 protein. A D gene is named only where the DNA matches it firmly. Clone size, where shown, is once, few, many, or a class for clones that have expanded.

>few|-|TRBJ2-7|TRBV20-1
TGCAGTGCGGGCAGTCCCGTAGGGCTCGAGCAGTACTTC
CSAGSPVGLEQYF
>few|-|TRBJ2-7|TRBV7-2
TGTGCCAGCAGCCACCAATTCCCCTACGAGCAGTACTTC
CASSHQFPYEQYF
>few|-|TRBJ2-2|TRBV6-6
TGTGCCAGCAGTTTTATGAGGTCCGGGGAGCTGTTTTTT
CASSFMRSGELFF
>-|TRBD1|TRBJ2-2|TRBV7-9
TGTGCCAGCAGCAGGGGACAGGGGGTTACCGGGGAGCTGTTTTTT
CASSRGQGVTGELFF
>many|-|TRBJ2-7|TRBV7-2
TGTGCCAGCAGAACTACCCCCCTCTACGAGCAGTACTTC
CASRTTPLYEQYF
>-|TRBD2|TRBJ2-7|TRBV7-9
TGTGCCAGCGCTCCCACGGGGCGGGGGAAGTCTTACGAGCAGTACTTC
CASAPTGRGKSYEQYF
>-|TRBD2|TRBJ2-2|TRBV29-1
TGCAGCGTTGAGCTAGCGGGAGGGCCGTCCGGGGAGCTGTTTTTT
CSVELAGGPSGELFF
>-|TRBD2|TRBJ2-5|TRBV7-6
TGTGCCAGCAGCTCCCCTTTCGGCGGGGGGGCCCAAGAGACCCAGTACTTC
CASSSPFGGGAQETQYF
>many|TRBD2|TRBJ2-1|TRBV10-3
TGTGCCATCAGTTTTAGCGGGAGTGACAATGAGCAGTTCTTC
CAISFSGSDNEQFF
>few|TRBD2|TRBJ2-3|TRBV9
TGTGCCAGCAGCGCCCGGCCTGCGGGAGGGGCAGATACGCAGTATTTT
CASSARPAGGADTQYF
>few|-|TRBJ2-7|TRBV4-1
TGCGCCAGCAGCCAAGACTTGATATACTACGAGCAGTACTTC
CASSQDLIYYEQYF
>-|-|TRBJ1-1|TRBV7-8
TGTGCCAGCAGCTTTCAGATGAACACTGAAGCTTTCTTT
CASSFQMNTEAFF
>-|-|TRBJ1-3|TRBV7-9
TGTGCCAGCAGCTTACTGGGGATCGGAAACACCATATATTTT
CASSLLGIGNTIYF
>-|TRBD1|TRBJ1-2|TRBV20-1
TGCAGTGCTAGAGGACAGGGGGGGAACTATGGCTACACCTTC
CSARGQGGNYGYTF
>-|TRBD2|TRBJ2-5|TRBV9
TGTGCCAGCAGCGTATCAGCCCATGCGGGAGTTGGGGAGACCCAGTACTTC
CASSVSAHAGVGETQYF
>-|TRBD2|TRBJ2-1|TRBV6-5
TGTGCCAGCAGTTACTCGGCGCGGGAGCCCTACAATGAGCAGTTCTTC
CASSYSAREPYNEQFF
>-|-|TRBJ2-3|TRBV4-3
TGCGCCAGCAGCCGGCTTACTACCACTGGAACAGATACGCAGTATTTT
CASSRLTTTGTDTQYF
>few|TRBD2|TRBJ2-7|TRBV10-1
TGCGCCAGCAGTGAGCTAGCGGGAGGGGGCGAGCAGTACTTC
CASSELAGGGEQYF
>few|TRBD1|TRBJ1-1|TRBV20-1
TGCAGTGCTGACAGGGGGTTGAACACTGAAGCTTTCTTT
CSADRGLNTEAFF
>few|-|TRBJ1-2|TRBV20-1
TGCAGTGTCCGGGACGATCACTATGGCTACACCTTC
CSVRDDHYGYTF
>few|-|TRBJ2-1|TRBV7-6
TGTGCCAGCAGCACTAGGGATGAGCAGTTCTTC
CASSTRDEQFF
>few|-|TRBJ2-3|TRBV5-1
TGCGCCAGCAGCTTGGACCCGGCTAGCACAGATACGCAGTATTTT
CASSLDPASTDTQYF
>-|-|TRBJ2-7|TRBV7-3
TGTGCCAGCAGCATAAGTCACTCCTACGAGCAGTACTTC
CASSISHSYEQYF
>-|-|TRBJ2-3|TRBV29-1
TGCAGCGTTGAAGATGAAGTGTCAGATACGCAGTATTTT
CSVEDEVSDTQYF
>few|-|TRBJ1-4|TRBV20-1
TGCAGTGGACGATGGGGTGAAAAACTGTTTTTT
CSGRWGEKLFF
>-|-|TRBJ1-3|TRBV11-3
TGTGCCAGCAGCTTAGTCTCAGAAGGAAACACCATATATTTT
CASSLVSEGNTIYF
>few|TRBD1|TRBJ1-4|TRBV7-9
TGTGCCAGCAGCTCAGACAGGGCGGGTGAAAAACTGTTTTTT
CASSSDRAGEKLFF
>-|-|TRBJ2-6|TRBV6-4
TGTGCCAGCAGACCCGGGTGGGGTTTGCCTGGGGCCAACGTCCTGACTTTC
CASRPGWGLPGANVLTF
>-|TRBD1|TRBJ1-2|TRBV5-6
TGTGCCAGCAGCACCGGGACAGGGGGCGGCTACACCTTC
CASSTGTGGGYTF